The 6 T cell receptor beta chains presented below share a single source sample, sequenced in a study of control samples from healthy donors and cancer patients. Clones were read by immunoSEQ multiplex PCR, and TCRdb kept only the in-frame ones, dropping some. This table has 40,000 to 50,000 clones, 70% appearing once. Sequenced: formalin-fixed, paraffin-embedded tissue. The source is a male donor with melanoma.

The rearrangement joins TRBV9 to TRBJ1-1; TRBD1 aligns across 8 bases. J gave up 9 bases and V 3 bases, and 7 bases lay outside the gene matches. Germline lookup yields CDR1 SGDLS and CDR2 YYNGEE. CDR3 length: 13 amino acids. CDR3 amino acids: CASSADWTGQAFF. In DNA form, the CDR3 reads TGTGCCAGCAGCGCAGACTGGACAGGGCAAGCTTTCTTT. The full variable domain, completed using reference TRBV9 and TRBJ1-1, is DSGVTQTPKHLITATGQRVTLRCSPRSGDLSVYWYQQSLDQGLQFLIQYYNGEERAKGNILERFSAQQFPDLHSELNLSSLELGDSALYFCASSADWTGQAFFGQGTRLTVV.

This clone was counted only a few times. The chain employs TRBV6-4 and TRBJ2-1, with D perhaps TRBD2 (6 bases). The V end lost 2 bases, the J end lost 12 bases, and 11 bases lay between the germline ends. The V gene's germline CDR1 is MRHNA and CDR2 SNTAGT. The CDR3 covers 12 residues. The CDR3 nucleotides read TGTGCCAGCAGTGACCCGTTGGGAGGGCAGTTCTTC. This encodes CASSDPLGGQFF.

The chain links TRBV5-4 to TRBJ2-5; D is unresolved. The CDR3 covers 14 residues. Trimming pared 3 bases from V and 1 base from J, leaving 10 bases between. Germline CDR1 reads SGHNT; CDR2 reads YYREEE (reference sequence). The CDR3: CASSSSTIQETQYF. In DNA, the CDR3 is TGTGCCAGCAGCTCCTCTACCATCCAAGAGACCCAGTACTTC.

This clone occurred once. The CDR3 DNA reads TGTGCCAGCAGTCCGGGACTAGCGGGAGGAGGGGGGGTTGAGCAGTACTTC. Residues: CASSPGLAGGGGVEQYF. This chain joins TRBV6-6 and TRBJ2-7, with 15 bases identical to TRBD2. Losses at the gene ends were 5 bases for V and 7 bases for J; bases not matched to a gene: 12. CDR3 length: 17 residues. The germline gives CDR1 MNHNY, CDR2 SVGAGI (reference sequence).

This clone has only a few counts. Distinct nucleotide sequences in the sample also encode this CDR3. The V and J genes are TRBV3-1 (or the pseudogene TRBV3-2) and TRBJ2-3; D remains unclear. Deletions cut 1 base from V and 2 bases from J, with 7 bases between. The germline V gene encodes CDR1 LGHDT and CDR2 YNNKEL (reference sequence). The CDR3 spans 14 residues. The CDR3 nucleotides are TGTGCCAGCAGCCAAGGGCAGTACACAGATACGCAGTATTTT. Protein product: CASSQGQYTDTQYF.

This clone was seen at least ten times. The chain couples TRBV10-3 to TRBJ2-2, with 7 positions matching TRBD2. The CDR3 runs 14 residues. The trim removed 4 bases at V and 5 bases at J, leaving 4 bases unmatched. The germline CDR1 and CDR2 sequences are ENHRY and SYGVKD. This CDR3 reads CAISVGGGTGELFF. Written as DNA, the CDR3 is TGTGCCATCAGTGTCGGCGGGGGAACCGGGGAGCTGTTTTTT.